The TCR beta chain under discussion was sequenced for a study of vaccination effects on CD4 cells after COVID-19. At the level of the study: Two convalescent patients each provided a sample, at 16 days and at one week before vaccination.

Having been cultured for ten to eleven days, the cells underwent CD4+ T cell isolation. A positive SARS-CoV-2 PCR test fell between March and December 2020. In the cultures, half the medium was exchanged for IL-2 medium on days 3 and 7. The data were produced by immunoSEQ multiplex PCR, yet TCRdb's version contains in-frame clones alone and is incomplete. The repertoire consists of tens of thousands of clones, with more than 75% occurring once and the leading ten covering approximately 12%. Points from the study as a whole: Clonal contraction was marked in infection- and vaccine-induced clones late after vaccination.

Of note for this clone: Its antigen remains unknown.

The ends were cut back, 5 bases at V and 3 bases at J, with 10 bases in the middle. Germline V CDR1 and CDR2: SEHNR, FQNEAQ (reference sequence). The CDR3 totals 13 residues. The chain couples TRBV7-9 to TRBJ1-1, with a tentative D call TRBD1 (6 bases). The sequenced sample was CD4+ T cells from PBMCs cultured without peptide, obtained before COVID-19 vaccination. The sequence was collected from a human donor who had a prior SARS-CoV-2 infection. The CDR3 here is CASSQGTDTEAFF. CDR3 nucleotide sequence: TGTGCCAGCAGCCAGGGGACGGACACTGAAGCTTTCTTT.